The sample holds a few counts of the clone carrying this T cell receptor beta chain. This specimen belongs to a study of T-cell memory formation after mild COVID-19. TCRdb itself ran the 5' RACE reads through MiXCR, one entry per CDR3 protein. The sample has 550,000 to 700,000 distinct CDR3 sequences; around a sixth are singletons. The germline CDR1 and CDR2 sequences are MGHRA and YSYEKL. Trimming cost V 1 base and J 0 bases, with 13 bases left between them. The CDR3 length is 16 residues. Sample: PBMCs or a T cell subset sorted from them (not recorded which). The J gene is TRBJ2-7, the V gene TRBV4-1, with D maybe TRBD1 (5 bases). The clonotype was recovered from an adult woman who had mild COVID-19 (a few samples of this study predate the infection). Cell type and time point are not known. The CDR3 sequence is CASSQGSGRASYEQYF. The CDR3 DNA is TGCGCCAGCAGCCAAGGTTCAGGGCGAGCCTCCTACGAGCAGTACTTC.